The TCR beta chain described here comes from a study of T cell responses to AZD1222 COVID-19 vaccine. Points from the study as a whole: None of the repertoires were sampled until the peak T cell response had passed.

V was shortened by 4 bases and J by 0 bases, with 7 bases between the two germline ends. CDR1 and CDR2 from the germline V gene are KGHSY and FQNENV. This CDR3 has 13 amino acids. Pooled together were second doses at about 4 or about 12 weeks. This clone appeared once. The antigen remains undetermined. TCRdb's table, derived via immunoSEQ multiplex PCR, lists solely in-frame clones and lacks some. The sample has 80,000 or so clones; roughly nine tenths are singletons. This specimen was peripheral blood, taken 28 days after the second AZD1222 dose. The receptor was isolated from an adult who received the AZD1222 COVID-19 vaccine. The chain links TRBV16 to TRBJ2-7; D gene unclear. This chain's CDR3 is CASSRAASYEQYF. CDR3 coding DNA: TGTGCCAGCAGCCGGGCAGCCTCCTACGAGCAGTACTTC. Full variable domain (outside the CDR3, taken from reference TRBV16 and TRBJ2-7): GEEVAQTPKHLVRGEGQKAKLYCAPIKGHSYVFWYQQVLKNEFKFLISFQNENVFDETGMPKERFSAKCLPNSPCSLEIQATKLEDSAVYFCASSRAASYEQYFGPGTRLTVT.